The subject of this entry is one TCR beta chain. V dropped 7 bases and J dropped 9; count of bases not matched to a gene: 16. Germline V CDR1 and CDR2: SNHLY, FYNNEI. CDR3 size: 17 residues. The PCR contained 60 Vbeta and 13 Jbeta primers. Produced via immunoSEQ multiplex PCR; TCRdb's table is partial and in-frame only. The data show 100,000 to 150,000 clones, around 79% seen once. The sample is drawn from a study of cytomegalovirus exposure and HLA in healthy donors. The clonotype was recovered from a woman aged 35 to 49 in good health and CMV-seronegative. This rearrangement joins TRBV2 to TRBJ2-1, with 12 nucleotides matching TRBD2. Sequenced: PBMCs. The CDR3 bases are TGTGCCAGCAATGGGGGATGGACTAGCGGGAAGGAGGGTGAGCAGTTCTTC. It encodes CASNGGWTSGKEGEQFF. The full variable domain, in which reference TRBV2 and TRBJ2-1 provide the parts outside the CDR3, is EPEVTQTPSHQVTQMGQEVILRCVPISNHLYFYWYRQILGQKVEFLVSFYNNEISEKSEIFDDQFSVERPDGSNFTLKIRSTKLEDSAMYFCASNGGWTSGKEGEQFFGPGTRLTVL.